Listed below are T cell receptor beta chains from one sample, sequenced in a study of shared clonotypes between healthy human individuals. Some clones are missing from TCRdb's copy, which holds only in-frame ones; the method was immunoSEQ multiplex PCR. This table holds about 470,000 clones, more than 75% found once. The material sequenced was PBMCs. These receptors came from a woman aged 40-49 years in good health. Some clones in this sample may be carry-over from other donors' samples. The CDR3 runs from the conserved cysteine through the conserved F or W. A D gene is named only where the DNA matches it firmly. Not all rows give a size; the values are once, few, many and, for expanded clones, a class.

TRBV6-7	.	TRBJ2-6	.	TGTGCCAGCTCCCCCGGGGGGGGGACAGGACACCGCCCTCACTCTGGGGCCAACGTCCTGACTTTC	CASSPGGGTGHRPHSGANVLTF
TRBV5-1	.	TRBJ1-4	.	TGCGCCAGCAGCTTGGCGGGAGTCAGTGGTGAAAAACTGTTTTTT	CASSLAGVSGEKLFF
TRBV7-2	.	TRBJ2-3	.	TGTGCCAGCAGCTTAGCGGGAAGCACAGATACGCAGTATTTT	CASSLAGSTDTQYF
TRBV15	.	TRBJ1-3	.	TGTGCCACCAGCAGAGATTGGGGGCGAGGAAACACCATATATTTT	CATSRDWGRGNTIYF
TRBV5-4	.	TRBJ2-2	TRBD2	TGTGCCAGCAGCCGCGGGACTAGCGGGAGGAACACCGGGGAGCTGTTTTTT	CASSRGTSGRNTGELFF
TRBV5-1	.	TRBJ2-7	TRBD2	TGCGCCAGCAGCCCCACGGGACTAGCCGAAATCGAGCAGTACTTC	CASSPTGLAEIEQYF
TRBV27	.	TRBJ2-3	.	TGTGCCAGCAGTTTACCAACAGTCACCGGCACAGATACGCAGTATTTT	CASSLPTVTGTDTQYF
TRBV7-6	once	TRBJ1-5	.	TGTGCCAGCAGCTTAGGCAGGAATCAGCCCCAGCATTTT	CASSLGRNQPQHF
TRBV11-2	.	TRBJ2-7	TRBD1	TGTGCCAGCAGCTTAGATAGGGACAGGGGCTTCTACGAGCAGTACTTC	CASSLDRDRGFYEQYF
TRBV7-2	.	TRBJ1-1	.	TGTGCCAGCAGCTTGTGGGGGACTGGTGCTTTCTTT	CASSLWGTGAFF
TRBV6-1	few	TRBJ2-2	.	TGTGCCAGCAGTGAAGGTCCGGAATTCAGGGAGCTGTTTTTT	CASSEGPEFRELFF
TRBV28	.	TRBJ2-7	.	TGTGCCAGCAGTATTGGGACTCTCTCCTACGAGCAGTACTTC	CASSIGTLSYEQYF
TRBV7-9	.	TRBJ2-3	TRBD2	TGTGCCAGCAGCACGTCGGGAGGGGGGGATACGCAGTATTTT	CASSTSGGGDTQYF
TRBV28	.	TRBJ2-4	TRBD2	TGTGCCAGCAGTCTAGCGGGGGAGACAGTAGCCAAAAACATTCAGTACTTC	CASSLAGETVAKNIQYF
TRBV16	many	TRBJ2-1	TRBD1	TGTGCCAGCAGCCACCCCCCGGACAGGCGGGAGTTCTTC	CASSHPPDRREFF
TRBV14	.	TRBJ1-6	.	TGTGCCAGCAGCCAAGAATTAAGGGGATCTACCGATAATTCACCCCTCCACTTT	CASSQELRGSTDNSPLHF
TRBV9	.	TRBJ1-3	.	TGTGCCAGCAGCCCCCCGGGTAGTGGCTCTGGAAACACCATATATTTT	CASSPPGSGSGNTIYF
TRBV2	many	TRBJ1-2	.	TGTGCCAGCAGTAACGACAGGAACTATGGCTACACCTTC	CASSNDRNYGYTF
TRBV18	.	TRBJ1-1	TRBD1	TGTGCCAGCTCACCCGATGTCCAGGGGGTCGGTGAAGCTTTCTTT	CASSPDVQGVGEAFF
TRBV7-3	.	TRBJ2-2	TRBD1	TGTGCCACCAGGGGGCTGAACACCGGGGAGCTGTTTTTT	CATRGLNTGELFF
TRBV19	.	TRBJ2-2	.	TGTGCCAGTAGTTGGTCCCAGGGAAACACCGGGGAGCTGTTTTTT	CASSWSQGNTGELFF
TRBV28	.	TRBJ2-7	TRBD2	TGTGCCAGCAGACTGACTAGCGGGCGCTCCTACGAGCAGTACTTC	CASRLTSGRSYEQYF
TRBV6-1	few	TRBJ1-5	.	TGTGCCAGCAGTGAAGGGAGGATTAGTCAGCCCCAGCATTTT	CASSEGRISQPQHF
TRBV18	.	TRBJ2-1	.	TGTGCCAGCTCACCACATCCGCCGGGTCCAACTACATGGGGTGAGCAGTTCTTC	CASSPHPPGPTTWGEQFF
TRBV18	.	TRBJ1-1	.	TGTGCCAGCTCACCCGACAGTTTCGAAGCTTTCTTT	CASSPDSFEAFF
TRBV14	.	TRBJ2-1	.	TGTGCCAGCAGCCGCAACGGGAACCCCTACAATGAGCAGTTCTTC	CASSRNGNPYNEQFF
TRBV29-1	.	TRBJ1-2	.	TGCAGCGTTGACCCAGGAGTCGGTGGCTACACCTTC	CSVDPGVGGYTF
TRBV4-3	.	TRBJ2-5	.	TGCGCCAGCAGCCAAGCCCTGGAGGTCGAGACCCAGTACTTC	CASSQALEVETQYF
TRBV13	.	TRBJ2-7	.	TGTGCCAGCAGCCATCGGGGACTTCAAAGCTCCTACGAGCAGTACTTC	CASSHRGLQSSYEQYF
TRBV7-3	.	TRBJ2-3	.	TGTGCCAGCAGCTCCGGCGGAGGGCAAAATACGCAGTATTTT	CASSSGGGQNTQYF
TRBV6-9	.	TRBJ1-4	.	TGTGCCAGCAGTTATTCCCCCCAGGAGGAAAAACTGTTTTTT	CASSYSPQEEKLFF
TRBV2	.	TRBJ2-1	TRBD2	TGTGCCAGCGCGGGGGACTACAATGAGCAGTTCTTC	CASAGDYNEQFF